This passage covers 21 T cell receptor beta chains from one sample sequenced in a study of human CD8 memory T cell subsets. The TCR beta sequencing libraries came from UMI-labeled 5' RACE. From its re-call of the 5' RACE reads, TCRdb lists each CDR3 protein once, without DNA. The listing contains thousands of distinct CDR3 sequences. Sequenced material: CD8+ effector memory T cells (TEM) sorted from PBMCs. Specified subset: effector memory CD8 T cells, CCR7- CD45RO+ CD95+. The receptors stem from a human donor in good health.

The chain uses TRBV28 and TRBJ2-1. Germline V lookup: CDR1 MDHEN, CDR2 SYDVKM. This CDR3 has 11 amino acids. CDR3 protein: CASSSDAEQFF.

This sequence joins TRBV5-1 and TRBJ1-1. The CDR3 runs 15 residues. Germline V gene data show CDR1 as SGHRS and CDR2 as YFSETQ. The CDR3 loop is CASSYGVGENTEAFF.

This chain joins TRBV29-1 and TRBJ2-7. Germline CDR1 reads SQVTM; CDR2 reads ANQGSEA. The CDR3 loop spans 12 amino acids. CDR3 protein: CSVSVGEVEQYF.

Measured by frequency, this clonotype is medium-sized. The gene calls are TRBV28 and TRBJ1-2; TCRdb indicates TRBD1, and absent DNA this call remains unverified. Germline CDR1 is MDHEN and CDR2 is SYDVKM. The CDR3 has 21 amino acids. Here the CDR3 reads CASSLGFAESSGGDLNYGYTF.

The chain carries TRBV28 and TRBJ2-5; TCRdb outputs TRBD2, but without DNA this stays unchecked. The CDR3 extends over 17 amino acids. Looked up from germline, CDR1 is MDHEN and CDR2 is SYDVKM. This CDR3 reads CASSSPQAGLHLETQYF.

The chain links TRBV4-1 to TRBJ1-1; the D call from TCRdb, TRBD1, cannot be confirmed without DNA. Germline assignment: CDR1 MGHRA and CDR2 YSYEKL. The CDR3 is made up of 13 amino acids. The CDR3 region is CASTQGLNTEAFF.

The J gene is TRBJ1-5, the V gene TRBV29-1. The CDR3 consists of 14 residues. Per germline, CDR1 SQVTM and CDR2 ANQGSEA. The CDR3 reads CSVEESGGNQPQHF. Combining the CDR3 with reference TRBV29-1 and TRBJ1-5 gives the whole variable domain SAVISQKPSRDICQRGTSLTIQCQVDSQVTMMFWYRQQPGQSLTLIATANQGSEATYESGFVIDKFPISRPNLTFSTLTVSNMSPEDSSIYLCSVEESGGNQPQHFGDGTRLSIL.

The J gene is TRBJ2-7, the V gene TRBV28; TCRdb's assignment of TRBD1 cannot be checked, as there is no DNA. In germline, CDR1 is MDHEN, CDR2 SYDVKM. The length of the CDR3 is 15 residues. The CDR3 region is CASSFHVGIGGEQYF. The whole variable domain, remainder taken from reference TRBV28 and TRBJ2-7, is DVKVTQSSRYLVKRTGEKVFLECVQDMDHENMFWYRQDPGLGLRLIYFSYDVKMKEKGDIPEGYSVSREKKERFSLILESASTNQTSMYLCASSFHVGIGGEQYFGPGTRLTVT.

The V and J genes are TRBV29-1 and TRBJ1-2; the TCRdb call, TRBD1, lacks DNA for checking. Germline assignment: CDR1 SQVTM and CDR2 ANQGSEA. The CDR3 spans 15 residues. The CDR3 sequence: CSVEGDMHALYGYTF.

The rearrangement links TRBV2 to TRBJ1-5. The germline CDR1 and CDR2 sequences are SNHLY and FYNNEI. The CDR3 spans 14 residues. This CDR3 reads CASWDAQPNQPQHF. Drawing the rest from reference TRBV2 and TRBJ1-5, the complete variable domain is EPEVTQTPSHQVTQMGQEVILRCVPISNHLYFYWYRQILGQKVEFLVSFYNNEISEKSEIFDDQFSVERPDGSNFTLKIRSTKLEDSAMYFCASWDAQPNQPQHFGDGTRLSIL.

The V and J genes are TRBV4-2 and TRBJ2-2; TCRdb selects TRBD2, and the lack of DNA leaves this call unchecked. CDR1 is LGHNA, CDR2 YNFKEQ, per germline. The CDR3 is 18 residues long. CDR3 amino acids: CASSQDLTSTRNTGELFF.

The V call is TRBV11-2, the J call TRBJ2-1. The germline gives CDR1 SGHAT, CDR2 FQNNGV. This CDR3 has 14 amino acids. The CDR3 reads CASSLLENPNEQFF.

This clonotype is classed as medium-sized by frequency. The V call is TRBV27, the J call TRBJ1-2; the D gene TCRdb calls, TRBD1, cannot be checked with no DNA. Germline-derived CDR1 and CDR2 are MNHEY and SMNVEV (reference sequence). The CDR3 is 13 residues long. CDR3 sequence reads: CASSLSGGTGYTF.

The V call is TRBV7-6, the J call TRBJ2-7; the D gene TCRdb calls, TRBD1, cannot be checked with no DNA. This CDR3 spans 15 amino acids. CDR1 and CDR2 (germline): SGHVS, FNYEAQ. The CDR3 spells CASSLATGVLDEQYF.

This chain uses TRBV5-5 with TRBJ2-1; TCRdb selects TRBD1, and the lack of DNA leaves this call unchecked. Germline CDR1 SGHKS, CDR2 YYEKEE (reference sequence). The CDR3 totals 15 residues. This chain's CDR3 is CASSGEGAIYNEQFF.

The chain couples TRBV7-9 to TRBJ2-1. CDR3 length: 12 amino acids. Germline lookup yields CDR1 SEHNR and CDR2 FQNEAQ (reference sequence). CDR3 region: CASSPDHNEQFF.

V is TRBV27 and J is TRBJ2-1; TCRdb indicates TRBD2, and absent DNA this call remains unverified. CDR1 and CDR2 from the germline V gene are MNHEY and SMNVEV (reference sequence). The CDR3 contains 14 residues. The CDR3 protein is CASSSVSLASEQFF.

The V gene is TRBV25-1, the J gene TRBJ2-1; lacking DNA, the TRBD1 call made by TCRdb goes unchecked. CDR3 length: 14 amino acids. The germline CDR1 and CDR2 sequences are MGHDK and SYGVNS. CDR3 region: CASELTATYNEQFF. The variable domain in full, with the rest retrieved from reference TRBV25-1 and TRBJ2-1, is EADIYQTPRYLVIGTGKKITLECSQTMGHDKMYWYQQDPGMELHLIHYSYGVNSTEKGDLSSESTVSRIRTEHFPLTLESARPSHTSQYLCASELTATYNEQFFGPGTRLTVL.

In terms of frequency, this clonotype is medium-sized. Here the CDR3 reads CASSAGEVAPGELFF. The chain employs TRBV2 and TRBJ2-2. There are 15 residues in the CDR3. Germline V lookup: CDR1 SNHLY, CDR2 FYNNEI.

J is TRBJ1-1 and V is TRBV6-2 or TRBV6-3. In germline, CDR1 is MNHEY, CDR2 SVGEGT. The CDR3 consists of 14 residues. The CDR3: CASSYTSENTEAFF.

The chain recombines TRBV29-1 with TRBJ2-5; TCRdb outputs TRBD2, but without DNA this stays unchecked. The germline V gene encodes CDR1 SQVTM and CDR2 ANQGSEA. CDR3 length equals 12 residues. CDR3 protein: CSVEASEETQYF.